These T cell receptor beta chains were read from a single sample in a study of T cell responses to AZD1222 COVID-19 vaccine. Produced via immunoSEQ multiplex PCR; TCRdb's table is partial and in-frame only. The sample records approximately 200,000 clones, 70% to 90% being singletons. The material sequenced was peripheral blood, taken on day 0 of AZD1222 vaccination. The receptor set was obtained from an adult in good health. Both conserved end residues are part of each CDR3. Fields, in order: D gene, clone size, J gene, V gene, CDR3 DNA, CDR3 protein. A D gene is named only where the DNA matches it firmly. Clone size is shown for a subset of rows, as once, few, many or a class of expanded clone.

. . TRBJ1-1 TRBV5-6 TGTGCCAGCAGGTTAGGTCCACTGAACACTGAAGCTTTCTTT CASRLGPLNTEAFF
. . TRBJ2-5 TRBV5-1 TGCGCCAGCAGCTTCGTCGAAGGTCCAGGGGTCCGCGAGACCCAGTACTTC CASSFVEGPGVRETQYF
. . TRBJ1-6 TRBV7-2 TGTGCCAGCAGCCTCACGCCGGGATTTTATTCACCCCTCCACTTT CASSLTPGFYSPLHF
. . TRBJ1-6 TRBV20-1 TGCAGTGCTAGTTACGGGACCGCTAGTAATTCACCCCTCCACTTT CSASYGTASNSPLHF
TRBD1 once TRBJ1-6 TRBV7-2 TGTGCCAGCAGCTTATTAGGTGACAGGGGCCTTTCACCCCTCCACTTT CASSLLGDRGLSPLHF
. . TRBJ1-2 TRBV24-1 TGTGCCACCAGTGGGTACGTAGGGAAGGACTATGGCTACACCTTC CATSGYVGKDYGYTF
. . TRBJ1-3 TRBV19 TGTGCCACCGCCTCGGGAGGGGGAAGGCGCGCTACTGGAAACACCATATATTTT CATASGGGRRATGNTIYF
TRBD1 . TRBJ2-7 TRBV28 TGTGCCAGCAGTTCGACAGGGCCGAGGTACGAGCAGTACTTC CASSSTGPRYEQYF
. . TRBJ1-2 TRBV5-5 TGTGCCAGCAGCTTGGCCCCCAGGGCTAATGGCTACACCTTC CASSLAPRANGYTF
TRBD1 . TRBJ1-1 TRBV30 TGTGCCTCGTCTGCGGAGGGGGCGCGGACTGAAGCTTTCTTT CASSAEGARTEAFF
. . TRBJ1-1 TRBV12-3/TRBV12-4 TGTGCCAGCAGTCTCTGGGATACTGAAGCTTTCTTT CASSLWDTEAFF
. . TRBJ2-5 TRBV6-5 TGTGCCAGTGGTTACCCGGACCTCTGGGAGACCCAGTACTTC CASGYPDLWETQYF
TRBD1 . TRBJ1-3 TRBV5-1 TGCGCCAGCAGCTCTTCTGGGACAGGGGGAAACACCATATATTTT CASSSSGTGGNTIYF
TRBD1 few TRBJ1-4 TRBV2 TGTGCCAGCACCAGACAGGGGGGTAATGAAAAACTGTTTTTT CASTRQGGNEKLFF
. . TRBJ2-1 TRBV6-5 TGTGCCAGCATAAACTACAATGAGCAGTTCTTC CASINYNEQFF
. . TRBJ1-6 TRBV5-1 TGCGCCAGCAGTTTAGACAGGAATAATTCACCCCTCCACTTT CASSLDRNNSPLHF
. . TRBJ1-3 TRBV5-6 TGTGCCAGCAGCTTGGTACGGGTGAGCTCTGGAAACACCATATATTTT CASSLVRVSSGNTIYF
. . TRBJ2-7 TRBV2 TGTGCCAGCAGTAGACTTTACGAGCAGTACTTC CASSRLYEQYF
. . TRBJ1-5 TRBV24-1 TGTGCCACCAGTGGGAGTGGGGCGTCTCGCAATCAGCCCCAGCATTTT CATSGSGASRNQPQHF
. . TRBJ2-7 TRBV30 TGTGCCTGGAGTGTGCCGGCGGGGTCCTACGAGCAGTACTTC CAWSVPAGSYEQYF
TRBD1 few TRBJ2-5 TRBV7-9 TGTGCCAGCAGCTTACTAGGGGACAGCCAAGAGACCCAGTACTTC CASSLLGDSQETQYF
. . TRBJ2-2 TRBV28 TGTGCCAGCAGTCCGCCGACAAGAGTCGACACCGGGGAGCTGTTTTTT CASSPPTRVDTGELFF
TRBD1 . TRBJ2-2 TRBV7-2 TGTGCCAGCAGCTTAGGGGACAGGGATTCCGGGGAGCTGTTTTTT CASSLGDRDSGELFF
TRBD2 . TRBJ2-1 TRBV6-5 TGTGCCAGCAGTACTAGCGGGGGGCTATTCAATGAGCAGTTCTTC CASSTSGGLFNEQFF
TRBD1 . TRBJ2-7 TRBV4-1 TGCGCCAGCAGCAAACAGGGGGCTGCGTACGAGCAGTACTTC CASSKQGAAYEQYF
. . TRBJ2-1 TRBV29-1 TGCACCCGGGGCTATGAGCAGTTCTTC CTRGYEQFF
TRBD2 . TRBJ2-5 TRBV27 TGTGCCAGCAGTCCCTCCCAGCGGGGGGGTCTGGTGACCCAGTACTTC CASSPSQRGGLVTQYF
. . TRBJ2-7 TRBV9 TGTGCCAGCAGCGCATTACAGGGAAACGAGCAGTACTTC CASSALQGNEQYF
. . TRBJ1-1 TRBV7-2 TGTGCCAGCAGCTTAGGTTGGGTCGGGGAAGCTTTCTTT CASSLGWVGEAFF
. once TRBJ1-1 TRBV10-3 TGTGCCATCAGTGAGTCAGGGACCACTGAAGCTTTCTTT CAISESGTTEAFF
TRBD1 . TRBJ2-7 TRBV11-3 TGTGCCAGCAGTTCAGACGGGACAGGGGAGCAGTACTTC CASSSDGTGEQYF
TRBD1 . TRBJ2-2 TRBV29-1 TGCAGCGTAGGACAGGGCACCGGGGAGCTGTTTTTT CSVGQGTGELFF
. . TRBJ2-7 TRBV28 TGTGCCAGCAGTTTCGGGGGTAGGACTGCCTCCTACGAGCAGTACTTC CASSFGGRTASYEQYF
. . TRBJ2-3 TRBV7-9 TGTGCCAGCAGCCCTAGAGACACGACTAGCACAGATACGCAGTATTTT CASSPRDTTSTDTQYF
TRBD1 . TRBJ2-1 TRBV28 TGTGCCAGCAGCAGCACGGGACAGGGTTGGAGTGAGCAGTTCTTC CASSSTGQGWSEQFF
. . TRBJ2-5 TRBV18 TGTGCCAGCTCACAAATTCAAGAGACCCAGTACTTC CASSQIQETQYF
TRBD1 . TRBJ1-1 TRBV27 TGTGCCAGCAGTCGGTGGCAGGGGGGCACTGAAGCTTTCTTT CASSRWQGGTEAFF
. . TRBJ2-2 TRBV29-1 TGCAGCGTTGAGGAGGACCCCACGGGCGGGGAGCTGTTTTTT CSVEEDPTGGELFF
. . TRBJ1-5 TRBV27 TGTGCCAGCAGTTTGAACAGGGAGGTCCAGCCCCAGCATTTT CASSLNREVQPQHF
. . TRBJ2-7 TRBV2 TGTGCCAGCAGACCCGCCGCAGGAGAGCAATCCTACGAGCAGTACTTC CASRPAAGEQSYEQYF
. . TRBJ2-7 TRBV19 TGTGCCAGTACTTCAAGGGCAGGGGAGAGCTCCTACGAGCAGTACTTC CASTSRAGESSYEQYF
. . TRBJ2-1 TRBV13 TGTGCCAGCAGCTTAGGCGCGCGCAATGAGCAGTTCTTC CASSLGARNEQFF
. . TRBJ1-1 TRBV5-4 TGTGCCAGCAGCTCCGAGCAGGGGTTTGGCACTGAAGCTTTCTTT CASSSEQGFGTEAFF
. . TRBJ1-1 TRBV9 TGTGCCAGCAGCGTAGCTGGGATAGCCACTGAAGCTTTCTTT CASSVAGIATEAFF
. few TRBJ2-3 TRBV9 TGTGCCAGCAGCGCCGGGGGCAGCTTAACAGATACGCAGTATTTT CASSAGGSLTDTQYF
TRBD1 . TRBJ2-7 TRBV6-6 TGTGCCAGCAGTCACCGGGACAGGGGCTACGAGCAGTACTTC CASSHRDRGYEQYF
. . TRBJ2-6 TRBV5-1 TGCGCCAGCAGCTCTACAAGCTTGGCTGGGGCCAACGTCCTGACTTTC CASSSTSLAGANVLTF
TRBD2 . TRBJ2-7 TRBV19 TGTGCCAGTAGTATTGGACTAGCATTCAACTACGAGCAGTACTTC CASSIGLAFNYEQYF
. . TRBJ1-1 TRBV5-1 TGCGCCAGCAGCTTCGCAGGGGAGGCCCCTGAAGCTTTCTTT CASSFAGEAPEAFF
. . TRBJ2-3 TRBV6-5 TGTGCCAGCAGCCCCACGACAGCCAGCACAGATACGCAGTATTTT CASSPTTASTDTQYF
. . TRBJ2-2 TRBV7-2 TGTGCCAGCAGCCCCCGGGCCGGGGAGCTGTTTTTT CASSPRAGELFF
TRBD2 few TRBJ2-7 TRBV11-2 TGTGCCAGCAGCTGGGGACTAGCCGCCGAGCAGTACTTC CASSWGLAAEQYF
. . TRBJ1-1 TRBV6-1 TGTGCCAGCAGTGACCCAATGACGTGGGACGATTCTTTCTTT CASSDPMTWDDSFF
. . TRBJ1-1 TRBV9 TGTGCCAGCAGCGTAGACAGGAACACTGAAGCTTTCTTT CASSVDRNTEAFF
. . TRBJ1-4 TRBV12-3/TRBV12-4 TGTGCCAGCAGTTTATTCCGTGAAAAACTGTTTTTT CASSLFREKLFF
. . TRBJ2-3 TRBV7-3 TGTGCCAGCAGCCCCGGTGGGACGACGAGCACAGATACGCAGTATTTT CASSPGGTTSTDTQYF
. . TRBJ1-1 TRBV6-2/TRBV6-3 TGTGCCAGCAGTGCCACGGACAGCTGGAACTTTGAAGCTTTCTTT CASSATDSWNFEAFF
. once TRBJ1-3 TRBV15 TGTGCCACCAGCAGAGATGGCAGCCAAAACACCATATATTTT CATSRDGSQNTIYF
. . TRBJ1-1 TRBV15 TGTGCCACCAGCAGAGATACCCAGGGTGAGGGTTTGAACACTGAAGCTTTCTTT CATSRDTQGEGLNTEAFF